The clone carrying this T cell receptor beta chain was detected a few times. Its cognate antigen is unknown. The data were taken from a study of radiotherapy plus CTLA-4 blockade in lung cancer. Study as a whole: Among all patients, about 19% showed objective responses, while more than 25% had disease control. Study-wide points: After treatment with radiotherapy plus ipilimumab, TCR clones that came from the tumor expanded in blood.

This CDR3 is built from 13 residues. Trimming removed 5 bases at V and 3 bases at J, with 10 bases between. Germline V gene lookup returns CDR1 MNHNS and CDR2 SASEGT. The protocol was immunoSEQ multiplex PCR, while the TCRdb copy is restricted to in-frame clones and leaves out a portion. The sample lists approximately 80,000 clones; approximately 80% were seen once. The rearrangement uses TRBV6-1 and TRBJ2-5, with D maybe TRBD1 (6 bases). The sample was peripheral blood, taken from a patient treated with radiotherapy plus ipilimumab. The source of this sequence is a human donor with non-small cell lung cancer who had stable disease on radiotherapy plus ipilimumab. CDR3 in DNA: TGTGCCAGCAGTCGTGGGACAAAAGAGACCCAGTACTTC. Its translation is CASSRGTKETQYF.